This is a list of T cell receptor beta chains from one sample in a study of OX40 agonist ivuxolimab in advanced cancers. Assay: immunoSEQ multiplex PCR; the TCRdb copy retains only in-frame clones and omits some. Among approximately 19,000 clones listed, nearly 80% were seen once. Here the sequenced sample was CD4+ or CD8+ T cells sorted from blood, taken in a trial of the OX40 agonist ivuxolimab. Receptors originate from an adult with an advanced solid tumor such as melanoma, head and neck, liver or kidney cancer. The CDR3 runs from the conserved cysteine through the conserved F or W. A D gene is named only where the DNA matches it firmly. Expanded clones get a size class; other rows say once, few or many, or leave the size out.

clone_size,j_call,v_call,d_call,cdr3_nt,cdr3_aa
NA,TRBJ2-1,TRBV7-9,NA,TGTGCCAGCAGCCCTTACGGTCCCAATGAGCAGTTCTTC,CASSPYGPNEQFF
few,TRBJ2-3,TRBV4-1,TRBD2,TGCGCCAGCGAAAAAGGAGCGGGGGGGACCACAGATACGCAGTATTTT,CASEKGAGGTTDTQYF
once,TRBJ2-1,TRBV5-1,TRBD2,TGCGCCAGCAGCGGTTCGGGGCGGGGGAGCTCCTACAATGAGCAGTTCTTC,CASSGSGRGSSYNEQFF
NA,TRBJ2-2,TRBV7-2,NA,TGTGCCAGCAGCGAGCCCAGGGGGGACACCGGGGAGCTGTTTTTT,CASSEPRGDTGELFF
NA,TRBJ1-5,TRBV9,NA,TGTGCCGGCAGCGCCTGGACAGACGGTCAGCCCCAGCATTTT,CAGSAWTDGQPQHF
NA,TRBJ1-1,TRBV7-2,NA,TGTGCCAGCAGCATTAAATGGGGGCTTGAAGCTTTCTTT,CASSIKWGLEAFF
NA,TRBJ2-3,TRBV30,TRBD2,TGTGCCTGGAGTACTCCCAGCGGGGGGTGGACAGATACGCAGTATTTT,CAWSTPSGGWTDTQYF
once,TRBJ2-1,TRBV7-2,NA,TGTGCCAGCAGCTTCGACAGAGACAATGAGCAGTTCTTC,CASSFDRDNEQFF
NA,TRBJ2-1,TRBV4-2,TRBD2,TGTGCCAGCAGCCTCACTAGCGGGGGGGCCTCCTACAATGAGCAGTTCTTC,CASSLTSGGASYNEQFF
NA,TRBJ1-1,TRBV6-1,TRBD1,TGTGCCAGCATCCGTTCCAGGACAGGGGACACTGAAGCTTTCTTT,CASIRSRTGDTEAFF
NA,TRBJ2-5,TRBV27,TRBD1,TGTGCCAGCAGTTTCGGGACAGGGAGGAGGGAGACCCAGTACTTC,CASSFGTGRRETQYF
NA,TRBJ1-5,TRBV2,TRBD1,TGTGCCAGCAGTACAGGGGGAGGGTTCAATCAGCCCCAGCATTTT,CASSTGGGFNQPQHF
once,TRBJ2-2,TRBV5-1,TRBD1,TGCGCCAGCAGCCGGACAGGGTCCGGGGAGCTGTTTTTT,CASSRTGSGELFF
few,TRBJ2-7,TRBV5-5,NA,TGTGCCAGCAGCCAGCAAGAGGGAGGCTACGAGCAGTACTTC,CASSQQEGGYEQYF
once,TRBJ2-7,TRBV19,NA,TGTGCCAGTAGTTCAATCGCGGGGTTCGAGCAGTACTTC,CASSSIAGFEQYF
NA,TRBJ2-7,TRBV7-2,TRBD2,TGTGCCAGCAGCTTTACTAGCGGGGCGGGGGGCGAGCAGTACTTC,CASSFTSGAGGEQYF
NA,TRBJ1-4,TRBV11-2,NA,TGTGCCAGCAGCTCCGACATCCTCGTCCGTAATGAAAAACTGTTTTTT,CASSSDILVRNEKLFF
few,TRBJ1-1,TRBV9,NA,TGTGCCAGCAGCCTAAAAGGGACTGAAGCTTTCTTT,CASSLKGTEAFF
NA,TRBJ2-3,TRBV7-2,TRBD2,TGTGCCAGCAGCTTAGTAGCGGGGCCTCAGGATACGCAGTATTTT,CASSLVAGPQDTQYF
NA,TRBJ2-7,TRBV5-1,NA,TGCGCCAGCAGCCTCCCACCCTACGAGCAGTACTTC,CASSLPPYEQYF
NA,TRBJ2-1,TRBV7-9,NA,TGTGCCAGCAGCCCCGCCGGGAGCAATGAGCAGTTCTTC,CASSPAGSNEQFF
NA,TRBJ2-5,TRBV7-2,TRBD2,TGTGCCAGCAGCCGGGGGGGTGCGGAGACCCAGTACTTC,CASSRGGAETQYF
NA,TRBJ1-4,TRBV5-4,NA,TGTGCCAGCAGCTTGGAAGGTCGGACTGGGGGTGAAAAACTGTTTTTT,CASSLEGRTGGEKLFF
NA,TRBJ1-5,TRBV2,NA,TGTGCCAGCAGTGAACGGGGGGGACTGGGTCAGCCCCAGCATTTT,CASSERGGLGQPQHF